The next 18 T cell receptor beta chains were all read from a single sample in a study of beta chain features in type 1 diabetes. Reverse transcription of all isolated RNA meant that expressed TCRB transcripts were sequenced. The method was immunoSEQ multiplex PCR; TCRdb's version includes in-frame clones alone and lacks a portion of them. The sample includes about 410,000 clones, approximately 15% of them seen just once. The specimen was naive CD4+ T cells from blood. The origin of the receptors is a man in his thirties or forties in good health.

This clone appeared a few times. The V and J genes are TRBV7-2 and TRBJ2-1; the D gene is possibly TRBD2 (6 bases). V lost 4 bases to trimming and J lost 3 bases, with 13 bases between them. Per the germline V gene, CDR1 is SGHTA and CDR2 is FQGNSA. CDR3 length: 15 residues. The CDR3, as DNA: TGTGCCAGCAGCTCAGCGGGTCCTGGCTACAATGAGCAGTTCTTC. Its protein is CASSSAGPGYNEQFF.

The rearrangement joins TRBV7-8 to TRBJ2-3, with D uncertain. CDR1 and CDR2 from the germline V gene are SGHVS and FQNEAQ. Trimming removed 0 bases at V and 0 bases at J, with 10 bases between. The CDR3 runs 16 residues. CDR3 residues: CASSLADPGSTDTQYF. The CDR3 DNA is TGTGCCAGCAGCTTAGCGGATCCGGGTAGCACAGATACGCAGTATTTT.

CDR3 nucleotide sequence: TGTGCCAGCTCCCAAGCAGGCTACGAGCAGTACGTC. It codes for CASSQAGYEQYV. The V and J genes are TRBV6-6 and TRBJ2-7, with no clear D. V was cut by 8 bases and J by 3 bases, with 11 bases left in between. This CDR3 is built from 12 residues. In germline, CDR1 is MNHNY, CDR2 SVGAGI (reference sequence).

The chain uses TRBV7-6 and TRBJ2-3, with TRBD2 matching over 8 bases. The CDR3 length is 16 residues. Germline V gene lookup returns CDR1 SGHVS and CDR2 FNYEAQ. The J segment lost 3 bases and the V segment lost 5 bases, leaving 10 bases of the junction unmatched. For the CDR3, the DNA is TGTGCCAGCAGCCTGATAAGCGGGGGTGGGACAGATACGCAGTATTTT. It encodes CASSLISGGGTDTQYF.

This clone came up a few times. V gene TRBV5-1 combines with J gene TRBJ1-1; D uncertain. The V and J ends lost 5 bases and 0 bases respectively, with 8 bases between them. The CDR3 covers 13 residues. CDR1 SGHRS and CDR2 YFSETQ come from the germline V gene. The CDR3 region is CASRETLNTEAFF. CDR3 coding DNA: TGCGCCAGCAGGGAAACCCTGAACACTGAAGCTTTCTTT.

This clone has more than one count but fewer than ten. The chain couples TRBV7-2 to TRBJ2-1; TRBD2 aligns across 9 bases. Germline V gene lookup returns CDR1 SGHTA and CDR2 FQGNSA. The CDR3 extends over 15 amino acids. V lost 2 bases, J lost 8 bases, and 7 bases stayed unmatched. The CDR3 reads CASSLWSSGSHEQFF. The CDR3 coding sequence is TGTGCCAGCAGCTTATGGAGTAGCGGGAGCCATGAGCAGTTCTTC.

This clone was observed a handful of times. V and J are TRBV4-3 and TRBJ1-2, with 7 bases lining up with TRBD1. V was pared by 1 base and J by 4 bases, with 6 bases of the junction left unmatched. CDR1 is LGHNA, CDR2 YSLEER, per germline. The CDR3 is made up of 15 amino acids. The DNA for the CDR3 is TGCGCCAGCAGCCAAGCGCAGGGGGGACTCTATGGCTACACCTTC. Its translation: CASSQAQGGLYGYTF.

This clone was found a few times. The rearrangement joins TRBV7-9 to TRBJ2-3; perhaps TRBD1 as D (6 bases). Germline loops: CDR1 SEHNR, CDR2 FQNEAQ (reference sequence). V lost 6 bases and J 9 bases, leaving 16 bases between the germline ends. The CDR3 has 13 amino acids. CDR3 amino acids: CASRPLGQTTQYF. The DNA of the CDR3 is TGTGCCAGCAGGCCACTCGGACAGACCACGCAGTATTTT.

The V gene is TRBV5-1, the J gene TRBJ2-7, with a possible D match to TRBD2 (6 bases). Trimming pared 0 bases from V and 5 bases from J, leaving 12 bases between. The CDR3 runs to 14 residues. Germline V lookup: CDR1 SGHRS, CDR2 YFSETQ. The CDR3 region is CASSLGLAQDEQYF. CDR3 in DNA: TGCGCCAGCAGCTTGGGGCTAGCGCAGGACGAGCAGTACTTC. Drawing the rest from reference TRBV5-1 and TRBJ2-7, the complete variable domain is KAGVTQTPRYLIKTRGQQVTLSCSPISGHRSVSWYQQTPGQGLQFLFEYFSETQRNKGNFPGRFSGRQFSNSRSEMNVSTLELGDSALYLCASSLGLAQDEQYFGPGTRLTVT.

The gene calls are TRBV10-3 and TRBJ1-1; D gene unclear. CDR1 and CDR2 (germline): ENHRY, SYGVKD. V was pared by 0 bases and J by 1 base, with 6 bases between. CDR3 length equals 14 residues. The CDR3 is CAISESWGNTEAFF. The DNA for the CDR3 is TGTGCCATCAGTGAGTCGTGGGGGAACACTGAAGCTTTCTTT.

In its sample, this clone was seen a few times. This sequence joins TRBV6-1 and TRBJ2-3, with D perhaps TRBD2 (6 bases). Trimming left V 6 bases short and J 2 bases short, with 15 bases between. The CDR3 totals 15 residues. CDR1 MNHNS and CDR2 SASEGT come from the germline V gene. This chain's CDR3 is CASSASVYFTDTQYF. The CDR3, as DNA: TGTGCCAGCAGCGCTAGCGTCTACTTCACAGATACGCAGTATTTT.

This clone was seen more than once but under ten times. The chain couples TRBV5-4 to TRBJ2-7; a weak D match, TRBD1 (6 bases). Germline loops: CDR1 SGHNT, CDR2 YYREEE (reference sequence). The CDR3 covers 15 residues. V gave up 2 bases and J gave up 4 bases, with 16 bases separating them. As DNA, the CDR3 is TGTGCCAGCAGCTTTATGGGGGCTCAGCGGTACGAGCAGTACGTC. Translated: CASSFMGAQRYEQYV.

V gene TRBV9 combines with J gene TRBJ2-5, with D perhaps TRBD1 or TRBD2 (5 bases each). The CDR3 has 14 amino acids. Germline CDR1 and CDR2: SGDLS and YYNGEE. V gave up 4 bases and J gave up 0 bases, with 10 bases separating them. The CDR3 region is CASSPWGNQETQYF. CDR3 in DNA: TGTGCCAGCAGCCCTTGGGGGAACCAAGAGACCCAGTACTTC.

A few counts support this clone. This chain connects TRBV28 to TRBJ2-1; D tentatively reads TRBD1 or TRBD2 (7 bases each). This CDR3 region has 15 residues. Trimming cost V 10 bases and J 5 bases, with 21 bases left between them. CDR1 and CDR2 from the germline V gene are MDHEN and SYDVKM. CDR3: CATSGGGWPDNEQFF. CDR3 DNA: TGTGCCACCTCAGGGGGAGGGTGGCCGGACAATGAGCAGTTCTTC.

Points on this clone: At one end, the junction sequence differs from germline, possibly due to a read error. The chain uses TRBV7-7 and TRBJ2-5; a weak D match, TRBD1 (6 bases). The CDR3 consists of 13 residues. CDR1 is SSHAT, CDR2 FNYEAQ, per germline (reference sequence). CDR3 loop: CASSYSQGQTQYF. CDR3 bases: TGTGCTAGCAGCTACTCACAGGGACAGACCCAGTACTTC.

The V call is TRBV18, the J call TRBJ1-2, with D perhaps TRBD1 (5 bases). Trimming took off 3 bases at V and 0 bases at J, with 29 bases between the two ends. CDR3 size: 21 residues. Germline V gene data show CDR1 as KGHSH and CDR2 as LQKENI. CDR3: CASSPPFLEVLGPTANYGYTF. The DNA for the CDR3 is TGTGCCAGCTCACCCCCTTTTTTAGAAGTGTTGGGGCCTACGGCTAACTATGGCTACACCTTC.

This rearrangement joins TRBV27 to TRBJ2-1, with D tentatively TRBD1 (5 bases). The germline gives CDR1 MNHEY, CDR2 SMNVEV (reference sequence). The CDR3 consists of 14 residues. V lost 4 bases and J 4 bases, leaving 11 bases between the germline ends. CDR3 in DNA: TGTGCCAGCAGTTACTTAGACAGATACAATGAGCAGTTCTTC. It encodes CASSYLDRYNEQFF.

A few counts support this clone. The chain combines TRBV2 with TRBJ2-1; D ambiguous. Trimming took 7 bases from V and 5 from J, leaving 18 bases between them. CDR1 is SNHLY and CDR2 is FYNNEI in the germline V gene. This CDR3 has 15 residues. CDR3: CASMRSRLLNNEQFF. CDR3 coding DNA: TGTGCCAGCATGAGGTCGCGGCTCCTCAACAATGAGCAGTTCTTC.